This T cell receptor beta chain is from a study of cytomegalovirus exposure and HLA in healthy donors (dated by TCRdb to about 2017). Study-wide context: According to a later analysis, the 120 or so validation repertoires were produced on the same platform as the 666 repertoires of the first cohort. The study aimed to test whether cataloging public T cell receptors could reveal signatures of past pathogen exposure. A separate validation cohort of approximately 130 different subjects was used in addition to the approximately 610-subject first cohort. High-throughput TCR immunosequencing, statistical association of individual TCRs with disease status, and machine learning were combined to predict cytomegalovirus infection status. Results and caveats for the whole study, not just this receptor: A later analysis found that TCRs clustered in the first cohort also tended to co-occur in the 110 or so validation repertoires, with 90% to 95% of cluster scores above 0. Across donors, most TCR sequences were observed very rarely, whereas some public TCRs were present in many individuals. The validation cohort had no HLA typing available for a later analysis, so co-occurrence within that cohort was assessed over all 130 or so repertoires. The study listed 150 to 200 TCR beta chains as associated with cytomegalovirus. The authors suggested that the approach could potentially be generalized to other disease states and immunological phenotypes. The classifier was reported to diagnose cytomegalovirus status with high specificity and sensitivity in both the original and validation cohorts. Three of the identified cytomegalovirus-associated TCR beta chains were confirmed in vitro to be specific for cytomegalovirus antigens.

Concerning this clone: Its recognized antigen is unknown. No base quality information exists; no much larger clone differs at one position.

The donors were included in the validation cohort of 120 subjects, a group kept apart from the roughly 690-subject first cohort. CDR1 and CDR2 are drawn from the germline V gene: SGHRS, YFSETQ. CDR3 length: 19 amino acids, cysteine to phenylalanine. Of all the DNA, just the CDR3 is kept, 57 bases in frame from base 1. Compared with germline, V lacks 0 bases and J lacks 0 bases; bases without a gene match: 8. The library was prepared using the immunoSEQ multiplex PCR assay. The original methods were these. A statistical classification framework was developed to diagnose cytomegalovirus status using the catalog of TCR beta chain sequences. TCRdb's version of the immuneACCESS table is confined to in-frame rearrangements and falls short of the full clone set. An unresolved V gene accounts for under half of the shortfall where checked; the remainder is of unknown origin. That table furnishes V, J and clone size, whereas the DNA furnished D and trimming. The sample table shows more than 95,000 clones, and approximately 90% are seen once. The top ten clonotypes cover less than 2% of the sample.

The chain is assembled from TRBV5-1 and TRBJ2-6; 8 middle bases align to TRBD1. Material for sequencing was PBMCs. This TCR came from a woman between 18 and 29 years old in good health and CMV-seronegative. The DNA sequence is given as TGCGCCAGCAGCTTGGGACAGGGGAATGCCCTCTCTGGGGCCAACGTCCTGACTTTC. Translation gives CASSLGQGNALSGANVLTF. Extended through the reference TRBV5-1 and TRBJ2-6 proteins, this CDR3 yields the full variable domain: KAGVTQTPRYLIKTRGQQVTLSCSPISGHRSVSWYQQTPGQGLQFLFEYFSETQRNKGNFPGRFSGRQFSNSRSEMNVSTLELGDSALYLCASSLGQGNALSGANVLTFGAGSRLTVL.